These 10 T cell receptor beta chains originate from one sample sequenced in a study of shared clonotypes between healthy human individuals. This table comes from immunoSEQ multiplex PCR, and its TCRdb copy is limited to in-frame clones, with some not included. The sample records about 2 million clones, roughly 95% being singletons. As defined, naive CD8 cells were CD45RO-negative and positively selected for CCR7, with terminally differentiated effector memory CD45RA+ cells excluded. The sample was naive CD8+ T cells sorted from blood. The receptor source for this set is a man between 18 and 29 years old in good health.

The chain is built from TRBV7-9 and TRBJ1-1; 9 nucleotides agree with TRBD1. The trim removed 6 bases at V and 7 bases at J, leaving 9 bases unmatched. Per the germline V gene, CDR1 is SEHNR and CDR2 is FQNEAQ (reference sequence). The CDR3 runs 14 residues. As DNA, the CDR3 is TGTGCCAGCAGATGGGACAGGGAAGAGGATGAAGCTTTCTTT. Translating it yields CASRWDREEDEAFF.

Here the CDR3 DNA reads TGTGCCAGCAGTTTAATGGGGACCAGGGGCTACACCTTC. Its translation is CASSLMGTRGYTF. The rearrangement joins TRBV27 to TRBJ1-2; tentatively, D is TRBD1 (5 bases). This CDR3 has 13 amino acids. Germline V gives CDR1 MNHEY, CDR2 SMNVEV (reference sequence). Between the trimmed V and J ends, which lost 2 bases and 8 bases, there was a span of 12 bases.

Concerning this clone: The same CDR3 also results from other DNA sequences found in this sample. The chain carries TRBV5-1 and TRBJ2-7, with no clear D. V gave up 4 bases and J gave up 4 bases, with 12 bases separating them. The CDR3 totals 13 residues. Germline assignment: CDR1 SGHRS and CDR2 YFSETQ. Here the CDR3 reads CASSPGPTYEQYF. For the CDR3, the DNA is TGCGCCAGCAGCCCTGGACCGACGTACGAGCAGTACTTC.

The rearrangement joins TRBV9 to TRBJ2-7; D not certain. Germline-derived CDR1 and CDR2 are SGDLS and YYNGEE. V gave up 0 bases and J gave up 5 bases, with 6 bases separating them. CDR3 length equals 12 residues. The CDR3 sequence: CASSVGENEQYF. CDR3 in DNA: TGTGCCAGCAGCGTAGGAGAAAACGAGCAGTACTTC.

This sequence joins TRBV9 and TRBJ2-7; D is uncertain. This CDR3 contains 13 residues. Germline V gives CDR1 SGDLS, CDR2 YYNGEE. Trimming removed 3 bases at V and 0 bases at J, with 7 bases between. In DNA, the CDR3 is TGTGCCAGCAGCGGCCTCAACTCCTACGAGCAGTACTTC. This gives the protein CASSGLNSYEQYF.

This clone was observed a single time. The V and J genes are TRBV30 and TRBJ1-1, with D perhaps TRBD1 (5 bases). The CDR3 consists of 14 residues. Germline CDR1 is GTSNPN and CDR2 is SVGIG (reference sequence). The V end lost 1 base, the J end lost 8 bases, and 17 bases lay between the germline ends. In DNA, the CDR3 is TGTGCCTGGAGTGATTTCCCGGCAGGGCTGGAAGCTTTCTTT. Its protein is CAWSDFPAGLEAFF.

The chain couples TRBV10-3 to TRBJ2-5; the D is unclear. CDR1 ENHRY and CDR2 SYGVKD come from the germline V gene. The CDR3 is 14 residues long. Trimming shortened V by 3 bases and J by 5 bases, and 13 bases separated the two germline ends. The CDR3 sequence is CAISEPGGRETQYF. CDR3 nucleotide sequence: TGTGCCATCAGTGAACCGGGTGGGCGGGAGACCCAGTACTTC.

This chain links TRBV19 with TRBJ2-7; the D is unclear. Trimming stripped 3 bases from V and 2 bases from J, with 8 bases between. CDR1 is LNHDA, CDR2 SQIVND, per germline (reference sequence). The CDR3 has 13 amino acids. The DNA for the CDR3 is TGTGCCAGTAGTATGACTTACGCCTACGAGCAGTACTTC. Protein sequence: CASSMTYAYEQYF.

This clone appeared once. Other DNA sequences within the sample encode an identical CDR3. The genes are TRBV27 and TRBJ1-3; 7 nucleotides agree with TRBD1. The CDR3 loop spans 14 amino acids. Germline trimming cut 4 bases from V and 3 bases from J; bases unmatched to any gene: 3. Germline CDR1 and CDR2: MNHEY and SMNVEV (reference sequence). The CDR3 DNA follows: TGTGCCAGCAGTTACAGGGGAGGTGGAAACACCATATATTTT. Translating gives CASSYRGGGNTIYF.

The V gene is TRBV2, the J gene TRBJ2-2; D may be TRBD2 (6 bases). The CDR3 is 17 residues long. The V and J ends lost 2 bases and 6 bases respectively, with 19 bases between them. The germline CDR1 and CDR2 sequences are SNHLY and FYNNEI. Written as DNA, the CDR3 is TGTGCCAGCAGTGAAAGGAGGGAGGTAGGGATGGCCGGGGAGCTGTTTTTT. It codes for CASSERREVGMAGELFF.